This T cell receptor (beta chain) was captured by sequencing in a study of neurological immune-mediated disorders. Time point indicated: longitudinal time-point 2. Unsorted libraries were prepared from 2 million PBMCs held at -80 C. With 10-nucleotide random UMIs, 5'RACE was used to make the cDNA. MiXCR was run by TCRdb on the 5' RACE reads, yielding one entry per CDR3 protein. The sample lists approximately 89,000 distinct CDR3 sequences, roughly 13% occurring once. The V gene's germline CDR1 is MNHNY and CDR2 SVGAGI (reference sequence). V lost 0 bases and J 2 bases, leaving 17 bases between the germline ends. CDR3 size: 18 residues.

The rearrangement joins TRBV6-6 to TRBJ1-3; unclear D gene. Specimen: PBMCs. The clonotype was recovered from a female donor with HTLV-1-associated myelopathy (HAM/TSP). CDR3 amino acids: CASSYSTLLEGTGNTIYF. Written as DNA, the CDR3 is TGTGCCAGCAGTTACTCGACTCTTTTAGAGGGAACTGGAAACACCATATATTTT.